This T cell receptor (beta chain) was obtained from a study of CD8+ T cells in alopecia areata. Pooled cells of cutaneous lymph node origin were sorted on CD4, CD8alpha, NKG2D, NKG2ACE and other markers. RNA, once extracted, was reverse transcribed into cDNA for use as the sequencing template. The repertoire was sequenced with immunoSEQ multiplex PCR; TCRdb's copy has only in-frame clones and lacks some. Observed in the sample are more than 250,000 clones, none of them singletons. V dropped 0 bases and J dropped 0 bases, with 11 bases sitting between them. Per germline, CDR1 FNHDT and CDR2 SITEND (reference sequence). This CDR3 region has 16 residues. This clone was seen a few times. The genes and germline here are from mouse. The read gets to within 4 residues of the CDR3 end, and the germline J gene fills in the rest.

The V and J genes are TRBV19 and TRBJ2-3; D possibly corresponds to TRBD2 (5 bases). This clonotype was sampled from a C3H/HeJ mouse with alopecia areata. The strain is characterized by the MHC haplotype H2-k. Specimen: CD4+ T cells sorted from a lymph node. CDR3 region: CASSIAWAGSAETLYF. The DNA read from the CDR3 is TGTGCCAGCAGTATAGCTTGGGCTGGGAGTGCAGAA.